Below are 13 T cell receptor beta chains sequenced from a single sample in a study of T cells after yellow fever vaccination. One entry per CDR3 protein results from TCRdb running MiXCR on the 5' RACE reads. The top ten hold roughly a sixth of the sample, which has roughly 330,000 distinct CDR3 sequences, around 7% seen once. Source: PBMCs, taken about 41 days after the first yellow fever vaccination. The receptor set was obtained from a man between 18 and 29 years old who received the YFV17D yellow fever vaccine.

This clonotype occurred a few times. CDR3 residues: CASSSLPGAPGANVLTF. DNA for the CDR3: TGTGCCAGCAGTTCGCTACCAGGGGCTCCTGGGGCCAACGTCCTGACTTTC. V is TRBV12-3 or TRBV12-4 and J is TRBJ2-6, with D possibly being TRBD1 (6 bases). Trimming removed 4 bases at V and 2 bases at J, with 15 bases between. CDR3 length equals 17 residues.

This clonotype came up a few times. The gene calls are TRBV29-1 and TRBJ1-1, with D possibly being TRBD1 (6 bases). This CDR3 region has 14 residues. The V and J ends lost 6 bases and 0 bases respectively, with 14 bases between them. The germline V gene has CDR1 SQVTM and CDR2 ANQGSEA. CDR3 in DNA: TGCAGCGTACTACCAGGGGCGGTGAACACTGAAGCTTTCTTT. It specifies CSVLPGAVNTEAFF.

A few counts support this clonotype. The chain joins TRBV4-2 to TRBJ2-5; D call uncertain. The germline V gene encodes CDR1 LGHNA and CDR2 YNFKEQ. Between the trimmed V and J ends, which lost 4 bases and 3 bases, there was a span of 27 bases. CDR3 size: 19 residues. The CDR3 here is CASSPNPHSPGFEEETQYF. The DNA for the CDR3 is TGTGCCAGCAGCCCGAATCCCCACTCTCCAGGATTTGAAGAAGAGACCCAGTACTTC.

This clonotype has a handful of counts. This chain links TRBV11-2 with TRBJ2-2; weak D call: TRBD2 (6 bases). CDR3 size: 15 residues. The V end was cut by 6 bases, the J end by 7 bases, with 18 bases between. CDR1 and CDR2 (germline): SGHAT, FQNNGV. As DNA, the CDR3 is TGTGCCAGCAGACGGCCGGGACTCAGAGGCGGGGAGCTGTTTTTT. Its translation is CASRRPGLRGGELFF.

There are a few counts of this clonotype. This sequence joins TRBV4-2 and TRBJ2-2; tentatively, D is TRBD2 (5 bases). The V gene lost 4 bases and the J gene lost 6 bases, with 12 bases spanning the gap. CDR1 LGHNA and CDR2 YNFKEQ come from the germline V gene. The CDR3 consists of 14 residues. CDR3: CASSRPSSPGELFF. CDR3 bases: TGTGCCAGCAGCCGCCCTTCTAGCCCCGGGGAGCTGTTTTTT.

Only a few counts were recorded for this clonotype. V usage is TRBV7-2 and J usage is TRBJ2-7; D gene uncertain. CDR3 length: 14 amino acids. Germline V CDR1 and CDR2: SGHTA, FQGNSA. V was clipped by 1 base and J by 6 bases, with 13 bases between them. The CDR3 spells CASSLGMLVREQYF. As DNA, the CDR3 is TGTGCCAGCAGCTTAGGAATGCTGGTCCGCGAGCAGTACTTC. The variable domain in full, with the rest retrieved from reference TRBV7-2 and TRBJ2-7, is GAGVSQSPSNKVTEKGKDVELRCDPISGHTALYWYRQSLGQGLEFLIYFQGNSAPDKSGLPSDRFSAERTGGSVSTLTIQRTQQEDSAVYLCASSLGMLVREQYFGPGTRLTVT.

The gene calls are TRBV15 and TRBJ2-1; 9 bases map to TRBD2. Looked up from germline, CDR1 is LNHNV and CDR2 is YYDKDF (reference sequence). The CDR3 totals 15 residues. J lost 12 bases, V lost 0 bases, and 9 bases had no gene match. The DNA for the CDR3 is TGTGCCACCAGCAGAGAGGGTAGCGGGGGTTATCGGCAGTTCTTC. Its protein product is CATSREGSGGYRQFF.

The chain couples TRBV20-1 to TRBJ2-7, with D perhaps TRBD1 (6 bases). The germline gives CDR1 DFQATT, CDR2 SNEGSKA (reference sequence). The length of the CDR3 is 16 residues. The CDR3 reads CCARDHTGGQPYEQYV. The CDR3 DNA reads as TGCTGTGCTAGAGATCACACCGGTGGACAGCCCTACGAGCAGTACGTC.

This clonotype has only a few counts. V and J are TRBV5-4 and TRBJ2-1; D possibly corresponds to TRBD1 (5 bases). V dropped 3 bases and J dropped 0 bases, with 10 bases sitting between them. The CDR3 spans 15 residues. Germline CDR1 reads SGHNT; CDR2 reads YYREEE (reference sequence). CDR3 bases: TGTGCCAGCAGCTCTGCAGGGTACTCCTACAATGAGCAGTTCTTC. This encodes CASSSAGYSYNEQFF.

This sequence joins TRBV7-6 and TRBJ2-5; D uncertain. Germline CDR1 is SGHVS and CDR2 is FNYEAQ. The CDR3 spans 13 residues. Trimming took 0 bases from V and 4 from J, leaving 6 bases between them. The CDR3 sequence: CASSLARTETQYF. Written as DNA, the CDR3 is TGTGCCAGCAGCTTAGCCCGTACAGAGACCCAGTACTTC.

The chain recombines TRBV20-1 with TRBJ1-4, with TRBD1 matching over 7 bases. Trimming cost V 6 bases and J 5 bases; bases outside gene matches: 9. Germline V gene data show CDR1 as DFQATT and CDR2 as SNEGSKA (reference sequence). The CDR3 is 14 amino acids. The CDR3 reads CSARRPTGNEKLFF. In DNA form, the CDR3 reads TGCAGTGCGCGTAGGCCGACAGGGAATGAAAAACTGTTTTTT.

Ten or more counts support this clonotype. The chain recombines TRBV18 with TRBJ2-7; D is ambiguous. Germline CDR1 KGHSH, CDR2 LQKENI. The CDR3 is 11 amino acids. V dropped 6 bases and J dropped 2 bases, with 5 bases sitting between them. The CDR3 protein is CASSATYEQYF. In DNA form, the CDR3 reads TGTGCCAGCTCCGCCACCTACGAGCAGTACTTC.

V gene TRBV10-3 combines with J gene TRBJ2-3; weak D call: TRBD2 (6 bases). Looked up from germline, CDR1 is ENHRY and CDR2 is SYGVKD. The V gene lost 6 bases and the J gene lost 5 bases, with 18 bases spanning the gap. The length of the CDR3 is 15 residues. This CDR3 reads CAISPPGDEKDTQYF. CDR3 DNA sequence: TGTGCCATCAGCCCTCCGGGAGACGAGAAAGATACGCAGTATTTT.